This entry lists 20 T cell receptor beta chains sequenced from one sample in a study of OX40 agonist ivuxolimab in advanced cancers. Library preparation employed the immunoSEQ multiplex PCR assay. The source is immuneACCESS, and TCRdb retained only in-frame sequences with V and J called. Part of the clones is not carried over; for the studies checked, unresolved V genes explain less than half of this, and the remainder is unexplained. Counted in this sample were approximately 62,000 clones; about nine tenths of them appeared once. The top ten clones comprise 12% of the sample. The starting material was CD4+ or CD8+ T cells sorted from blood, obtained in a trial of the OX40 agonist ivuxolimab. Receptors were obtained from an adult with an advanced solid tumor such as melanoma, head and neck, liver or kidney cancer.

The genes are TRBV28 and TRBJ2-2; TRBD1 agrees at 8 bases. Per the germline V gene, CDR1 is MDHEN and CDR2 is SYDVKM. The ends lost 6 bases at V and 8 bases at J; junction bases unmatched: 11. The CDR3 length is 15 residues. CDR3 DNA sequence: TGTGCCAGCAGCTTTACGACAGGGGCCGGGGGGGAGCTGTTTTTT. Its translation: CASSFTTGAGGELFF. The complete variable domain, with remaining parts taken from reference TRBV28 and TRBJ2-2, reads DVKVTQSSRYLVKRTGEKVFLECVQDMDHENMFWYRQDPGLGLRLIYFSYDVKMKEKGDIPEGYSVSREKKERFSLILESASTNQTSMYLCASSFTTGAGGELFFGEGSRLTVL.

The J gene is TRBJ2-1, the V gene TRBV27; the match to TRBD2 covers 8 bases. This CDR3 is built from 14 residues. The V gene end was trimmed by 5 bases and the J gene end by 2 bases; junction bases not matched to a gene: 2. Germline-derived CDR1 and CDR2 are MNHEY and SMNVEV (reference sequence). The CDR3 DNA reads as TGTGCCAGCAGTCCGGGAGGGCCCTACAATGAGCAGTTCTTC. Translated: CASSPGGPYNEQFF.

The V and J genes are TRBV5-6 and TRBJ1-1; no reliable D call. The CDR3 has 13 amino acids. V was clipped by 2 bases and J by 4 bases, with 9 bases between them. Germline V lookup: CDR1 SGHDT, CDR2 YYEEEE. CDR3 in amino acids: CASSFLRGTEAFF. CDR3 DNA sequence: TGTGCCAGCAGCTTCCTACGGGGCACTGAAGCTTTCTTT.

The chain links TRBV15 to TRBJ2-5, with a weak D call TRBD2 (5 bases). Germline V gives CDR1 LNHNV, CDR2 YYDKDF (reference sequence). V was shortened by 2 bases and J by 2 bases, with 12 bases between the two germline ends. There are 15 residues in the CDR3. The CDR3, as DNA: TGTGCCACCAGCAGAAGGACTGTCCCTCAAGAGACCCAGTACTTC. Its translation: CATSRRTVPQETQYF.

This chain joins TRBV27 and TRBJ1-6, with no clear D. V was cut by 2 bases and J by 11 bases, with 10 bases left in between. CDR3 size: 13 residues. The V gene's germline CDR1 is MNHEY and CDR2 SMNVEV (reference sequence). The CDR3 region has the DNA TGTGCCAGCAGTTTAGGGTCTGGGGCACCCCTCCACTTT. Its protein product is CASSLGSGAPLHF.

The chain is built from TRBV14 and TRBJ2-5; tentatively, D is TRBD2 (6 bases). The CDR3 consists of 15 residues. V shed 4 bases and J shed 1 base, with 13 bases lying between them. Germline V lookup: CDR1 SGHDN, CDR2 FVKESK. The CDR3 region has the DNA TGTGCCAGCAGCCTGAGTAGGACTACCCAAGAGACCCAGTACTTC. This encodes CASSLSRTTQETQYF.

This rearrangement joins TRBV28 to TRBJ2-3; TRBD2 matches at 10 bases. Germline values: CDR1 MDHEN, CDR2 SYDVKM. V trimming: 6 bases; J trimming: 3 bases; junction bases outside the gene matches: 9. The CDR3 has 16 amino acids. The CDR3 loop reads CASRPLAGEGTDTQYF. The CDR3 nucleotides read TGTGCCAGCAGGCCTCTAGCGGGAGAGGGGACAGATACGCAGTATTTT.

The gene calls are TRBV7-3 and TRBJ1-1; 7 bases agree with TRBD1. V shed 4 bases and J 8 bases; nucleotides not matched to a gene: 7. This CDR3 has 13 amino acids. Germline CDR1 and CDR2: SGHTA and FQGTGA. CDR3 protein: CASSSGGASEAFF. CDR3 bases: TGTGCCAGCAGCTCAGGGGGGGCGTCAGAAGCTTTCTTT.

The V and J genes are TRBV5-5 and TRBJ2-3; the D gene is possibly TRBD1 (5 bases). The germline V gene has CDR1 SGHKS and CDR2 YYEKEE (reference sequence). The V end lost 1 base, the J end lost 1 base, and 10 bases lay between the germline ends. CDR3 length: 15 amino acids. CDR3 nucleotides: TGTGCCAGCAGCTTGCTCGGCAGGGGCACAGATACGCAGTATTTT. Encoded protein: CASSLLGRGTDTQYF.

J is TRBJ1-1 and V is TRBV4-1; 7 bases match TRBD1. Germline V gene sequence: CDR1 MGHRA, CDR2 YSYEKL. CDR3 length: 14 residues. V dropped 3 bases and J dropped 3; count of bases not matched to a gene: 4. The DNA for the CDR3 is TGCGCCAGCAGCCAGGTGGGACAGCACACTGAAGCTTTCTTT. Translated: CASSQVGQHTEAFF.

This chain uses TRBV27 with TRBJ2-1; D may be TRBD1 or TRBD2 (5 bases each). This CDR3 spans 14 amino acids. Trimming stripped 4 bases from V and 2 bases from J, with 9 bases between. The germline CDR1 and CDR2 sequences are MNHEY and SMNVEV (reference sequence). The CDR3 DNA sequence: TGTGCCAGCAGTTGGGACGGGCCCTACAATGAGCAGTTCTTC. Amino acid sequence: CASSWDGPYNEQFF.

J is TRBJ2-2 and V is TRBV7-8, with 7 nucleotides matching TRBD1. V lost 5 bases, J lost 0 bases, and 9 bases stayed unmatched. The CDR3 is 17 residues long. The germline V gene encodes CDR1 SGHVS and CDR2 FQNEAQ. CDR3: CASSVSRGGANTGELFF. The CDR3, as DNA: TGTGCCAGCAGCGTATCTCGAGGGGGCGCGAACACCGGGGAGCTGTTTTTT.

The V call is TRBV28, the J call TRBJ1-5; 7 positions agree with TRBD1. Germline V gene sequence: CDR1 MDHEN, CDR2 SYDVKM. J lost 4 bases, V lost 4 bases, and 7 bases had no gene match. The CDR3 covers 15 residues. CDR3 in amino acids: CASSSYRGGNQPQHF. The CDR3 DNA sequence: TGTGCCAGCAGTTCCTACAGGGGCGGGAATCAGCCCCAGCATTTT. The full variable domain, rest sourced from reference TRBV28 and TRBJ1-5, is DVKVTQSSRYLVKRTGEKVFLECVQDMDHENMFWYRQDPGLGLRLIYFSYDVKMKEKGDIPEGYSVSREKKERFSLILESASTNQTSMYLCASSSYRGGNQPQHFGDGTRLSIL.

The genes are TRBV6-6 and TRBJ2-1; D is undetermined. V lost 5 bases and J 1 base, leaving 12 bases between the germline ends. Per the germline V gene, CDR1 is MNHNY and CDR2 is SVGAGI (reference sequence). The CDR3 runs to 15 residues. CDR3 residues: CASSPDSNSYNEQFF. The DNA of the CDR3 is TGTGCCAGCAGTCCCGACTCCAATTCCTACAATGAGCAGTTCTTC.

This chain links TRBV18 with TRBJ2-3; weak D call: TRBD2 (5 bases). This CDR3 comprises 15 residues. The V gene lost 6 bases and the J gene lost 0 bases, with 13 bases spanning the gap. CDR1 and CDR2 from the germline V gene are KGHSH and LQKENI. In DNA form, the CDR3 reads TGTGCCAGCTCCCTCTCTAGAGGGAGCACAGATACGCAGTATTTT. Amino acids: CASSLSRGSTDTQYF.

The CDR3 DNA is TGCAGCGCCACAGGGGAAGGGACTGAAGCTTTCTTT. Residues: CSATGEGTEAFF. The chain employs TRBV29-1 and TRBJ1-1, with TRBD1 identical over 7 bases. The germline V gene has CDR1 SQVTM and CDR2 ANQGSEA. The CDR3 runs 12 residues. The junction had 7 bases not matched to a gene; V was cut back by 7 bases and J by 5 bases. Complete variable domain (other parts from reference TRBV29-1 and TRBJ1-1): SAVISQKPSRDICQRGTSLTIQCQVDSQVTMMFWYRQQPGQSLTLIATANQGSEATYESGFVIDKFPISRPNLTFSTLTVSNMSPEDSSIYLCSATGEGTEAFFGQGTRLTVV.

The chain has TRBV28 and TRBJ2-7; 8 nucleotides align to TRBD1. The CDR3 runs 14 residues. Germline V gene lookup returns CDR1 MDHEN and CDR2 SYDVKM. Unmatched junction bases numbered 7, after V lost 5 bases and J lost 4 bases. CDR3 DNA sequence: TGTGCCAGCAGTCCAAGGACAGGGAGGTACGAGCAGTACTTC. Encoded protein: CASSPRTGRYEQYF.

The chain couples TRBV5-4 to TRBJ1-6; D is perhaps TRBD1 (5 bases). Trimming took off 4 bases at V and 0 bases at J, with 14 bases between the two ends. In germline, CDR1 is SGHNT, CDR2 YYREEE (reference sequence). There are 17 residues in the CDR3. CDR3 bases: TGTGCCAGCAGCCGCGGGGGGTTCTTCTCCTATAATTCACCCCTCCACTTT. Amino acids: CASSRGGFFSYNSPLHF.

This clone has just one count. The chain is built from TRBV5-6 and TRBJ1-2; possible D gene TRBD1, 6 bases. CDR1 is SGHDT and CDR2 is YYEEEE in the germline V gene. Between the trimmed V and J ends, which lost 2 bases and 7 bases, there was a span of 9 bases. This CDR3 spans 12 amino acids. The CDR3 DNA reads as TGTGCCAGCAGCTTTACAGGGAGTGGCTACACCTTC. Translation gives CASSFTGSGYTF.

V gene TRBV9 combines with J gene TRBJ2-3; TRBD2 matches 9 bases. The CDR3 runs to 15 residues. Per the germline V gene, CDR1 is SGDLS and CDR2 is YYNGEE. Trimming cost V 4 bases and J 6 bases; bases outside gene matches: 9. The CDR3 coding sequence is TGTGCCAGCAGCATTAGCGGGAGAAGCGGGGATACGCAGTATTTT. Translating it yields CASSISGRSGDTQYF.